The T cell receptor beta chain under discussion was sequenced for a study of early stage breast cancer tumors (TCRdb year 2017). Regarding the study in general: Of the roughly 17 invasive breast tumors, more than 9 were found to be estrogen receptor-positive, progesterone receptor-positive and HER2-negative. Of the roughly twelve ER+/PR+/HER2- tumors, eight were classified as invasive ductal carcinomas and four as invasive lobular carcinomas. On average, each sample had about 9.6-fold read coverage. Across all samples, over 2,000,000 templates representing approximately 1,000,000 unique clonotypes were detected.

Sequences SEHNR (CDR1) and FQNEAQ (CDR2) are obtained from the germline V gene (reference sequence). There are 17 amino acids in the CDR3, from cysteine to phenylalanine inclusive. This entry keeps only the CDR3 DNA: 51 bases, framed from base 1. Trimmed from V: 4 bases; trimmed from J: 6 bases; junction bases lacking a gene match: 12. The study profiled bulk TCR beta-chain repertoires in matched peripheral blood, tumor and adjacent normal breast tissue taken from some 15 patients with early-stage breast cancer. Before surgery, about 4.5-10 mL of whole blood was collected in EDTA tubes and processed within 2 hours. Peripheral blood mononuclear cells were isolated by Ficoll-Paque centrifugation in SepMate-50 tubes. PBMCs were cryopreserved in aliquots of roughly 2 to 4.5 million cells in 90% FBS with about 10% DMSO and kept in liquid nitrogen. The Qiagen AllPrep DNA/RNA Mini kit was used for genomic DNA extraction.

Comments on this clone: No antigen is known for it. Base qualities are not at hand, and no much larger clone is one base apart.

The paper's findings and limits, for the study overall: About 2.5-fold higher T cell density and higher clonality were observed in tumors than in adjacent normal breast tissue. Bulk genomic DNA sequencing of unsorted cells missed chain pairing and functional markers such as CD4, CD8 and FOXP3. Repertoires from blood resembled normal breast more closely than tumor, and using blood as a reference for each tissue separated tumor from normal in 14 of 16 patients. Because the cohort was small, a breakdown by tumor subtype could not be done. Enriched TCRB sequences shared across patients were mostly commonly generated sequences, unlikely to play an important role in the tumor microenvironment.

Two independent genomic DNA replicates were amplified for each sample, with roughly 0.5 ug used for blood and around 1.5 ug for tumor or normal breast. TCRB sequencing of genomic DNA was carried out with the ImmunoSeq Intro kit according to the manufacturer's instructions. For absolute quantification, the roughly 31-cycle multiplex PCR included proprietary primers along with spike-in control sequences. Single-end 150-bp reads were used to sequence an 87-bp fragment spanning the CDR3 and the flanking V and J genes. Seven samples, each with two replicates, were multiplexed per lane of an Illumina MiSeq using version 3.0 chemistry. As for the original processing: The vendor's proprietary pipeline handled the raw data processing, merging both replicates into a single result for each sample. To define clonotypes, the study grouped productive rearrangements that shared the V-gene family, CDR3 amino acid sequence and J-gene segment. To compute clonality, the normalized Shannon entropy (Pielou evenness) of TCRB abundances was subtracted from 1. T cell density was estimated as total templates divided by the number of input cells, with the number of input cells inferred from the DNA input amount. Recon was used with default parameters to estimate total repertoire diversity and clonality. A clonotype counted as tumor-enriched if its abundance in tumor exceeded 0.1% and was at least 32-fold higher than its abundance in normal breast. TCRdb took this table from immuneACCESS and kept in-frame rearrangements with V and J called. Such tables lack part of the clones; where checked against another copy, unresolved V genes explain under half of the gap, and the rest is unexplained. V and J calls and clone size follow that table, whereas D and trimming were derived from the DNA. The sample table holds about 41,000 clones, of which around 69% were seen once. The leading ten clones occupy 5.5% to 8% of the sample.

The sequence joins TRBV7-9 to TRBJ2-1; 10 junctional bases match TRBD2. The sample comprised blood. This TCR was sampled from a person between 50 and 60 years old with breast cancer. The nucleotide sequence is given as TGTGCCAGCAGCTCCGGTTCCTCTAGCGGGGGACTCAATGAGCAGTTCTTC. The resulting protein is CASSSGSSSGGLNEQFF.